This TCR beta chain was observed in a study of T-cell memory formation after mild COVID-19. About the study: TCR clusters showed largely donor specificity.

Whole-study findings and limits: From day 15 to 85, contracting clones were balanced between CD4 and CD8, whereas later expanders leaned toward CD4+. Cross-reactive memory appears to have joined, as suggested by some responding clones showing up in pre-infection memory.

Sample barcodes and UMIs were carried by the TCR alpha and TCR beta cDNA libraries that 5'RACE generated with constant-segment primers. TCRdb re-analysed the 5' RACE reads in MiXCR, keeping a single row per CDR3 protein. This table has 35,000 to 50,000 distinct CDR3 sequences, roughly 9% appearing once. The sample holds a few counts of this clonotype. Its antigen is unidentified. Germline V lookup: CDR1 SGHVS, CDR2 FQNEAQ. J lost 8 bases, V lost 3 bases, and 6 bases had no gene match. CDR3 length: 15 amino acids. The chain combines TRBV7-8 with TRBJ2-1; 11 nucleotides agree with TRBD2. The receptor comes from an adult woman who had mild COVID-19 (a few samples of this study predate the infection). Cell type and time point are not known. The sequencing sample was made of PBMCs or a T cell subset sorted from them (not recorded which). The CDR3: CASSFVSSGGHEQFF. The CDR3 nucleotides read TGTGCCAGCAGCTTCGTGTCTAGCGGGGGGCATGAGCAGTTCTTC. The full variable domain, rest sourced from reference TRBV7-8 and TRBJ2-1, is GAGVSQSPRYKVAKRGQDVALRCDPISGHVSLFWYQQALGQGPEFLTYFQNEAQLDKSGLPSDRFFAERPEGSVSTLKIQRTQQEDSAVYLCASSFVSSGGHEQFFGPGTRLTVL.